This TCR beta chain was obtained from a study of PD-1 blockade in classical Hodgkin lymphoma (dated by TCRdb to the early 2020s). In terms of the full investigation: Nivolumab dosing was 3 mg/kg intravenously every 2 weeks, continuing until either disease progression or unacceptable toxicity. The study used CyTOF and TCR beta sequencing to define a peripheral blood immune signature of response to PD-1 blockade in classical Hodgkin lymphoma.

Note on this clone: This clone's antigen is unknown. No base-level quality is on record; no much larger clone is a single base apart.

The Qiagen DNeasy kit was used to extract genomic DNA both from unsorted PBMCs and from the negatively selected CD4+ and CD8+ fractions. Amplification of TCR beta CDR3 regions was done by immunoSEQ multiplex PCR with primers that anneal to V and J segments. A synthetic immune receptor repertoire was used to minimize amplification bias, and remaining bias was computationally removed after sequencing. In the source study's methods: Custom Python scripts were used to quantify repertoire diversity as the Shannon entropy index. The unsorted, CD4+ and CD8+ repertoires were each analyzed separately, with the exception of combined analyses, where CD4+ and CD8+ sequences were merged in silico. A clone was considered expanded if an increase in frequency of at least 2-fold after treatment relative to C1D1 was found, and a pseudocount of 0.5 was applied to clones undetected at baseline. Singleton clones were defined as clones with 0 or 1 copy at C1D1, and non-singleton clones were defined as clones with 2 or more copies. Clones expanded in unsorted samples were annotated as CD4+, CD8+ or unknown by matching protein sequences in sorted samples from the same patient. Wilcoxon tests were applied to paired samples to test diversity changes from C1D1 to C4D1. The table was pulled from immuneACCESS by TCRdb, which kept in-frame rearrangements only. Such tables lose some clones; where checked, under half of the loss comes from unresolved V genes, and the rest has no known cause. V and J calls plus clone size are reproduced from that table; the DNA served to infer D and trimming. The sample records about 98,000 clones, 92% of which are singletons. The top ten constitute less than 3% of the sample.

Study-wide findings and limitations: Newly diagnosed patients were reported to have lower baseline TCR diversity than healthy donors, and relapsed/refractory patients were reported to have lower baseline TCR diversity still. Diversity was lower in patients who began nivolumab less than 1 year after ASCT, so these patients were left out of later analyses to avoid confounding by immune reconstitution. Trial patients achieving complete response had baseline diversity similar to newly diagnosed patients, whereas partial responders and progressors had significantly lower diversity. The study covered only a single clinical trial cohort, and the causes of the repertoire differences, possibly disease activity or prior therapy, were still not defined. A significant rise by C4D1 was seen in CD4+ but not CD8+ TCR diversity (p=0.0027 vs p=0.16), with the rise being most apparent in complete responders (p=0.02).

CDR1 and CDR2 are read off the germline V gene as MGHRA and YSYEKL. V ends up 3 bases short and J 4 bases short, with an unmatched junction base count of 10. The cysteine opens and the phenylalanine closes a CDR3 of 17 amino acids. Left in the record is the CDR3 DNA by itself, 51 bases read in frame from the first base. The sample's time point, from its label and the paper: cycle 1 day 1 (C1D1), immediately before nivolumab initiation. All trial patients had relapsed after autologous stem cell transplantation, with cohorts A, B and C differing in prior brentuximab vedotin exposure. The trial cohort included fewer than 60 patients with relapsed/refractory classical Hodgkin lymphoma, and each patient had a best overall response of complete response, partial response or progressive disease. Single-agent nivolumab was administered to trial patients in the multi-cohort phase II CheckMate 205 trial. An independent review committee assessed best overall response by applying the 2007 International Working Group response criteria. PBMCs from the trial were collected at three points: immediately before nivolumab initiation (C1D1), and during therapy at cycle 2 day 1 and cycle 4 day 1. Peripheral blood was collected in 8 mL Vacutainer Cell Preparation Tubes, from which PBMCs were isolated by centrifugation and then cryopreserved.

This clonotype was sampled from a human donor with classical Hodgkin lymphoma. This receptor chain uses TRBV4-1 and TRBJ2-2, with 8 bases matching TRBD1. Material: peripheral blood mononuclear cells (PBMCs), obtained at baseline. The nucleotide sequence reads as follows: TGCGCCAGCAGCCAGGCCCCCGACAGGGGAGCCACCGGGGAGCTGTTTTTT. Translated, this gives CASSQAPDRGATGELFF.